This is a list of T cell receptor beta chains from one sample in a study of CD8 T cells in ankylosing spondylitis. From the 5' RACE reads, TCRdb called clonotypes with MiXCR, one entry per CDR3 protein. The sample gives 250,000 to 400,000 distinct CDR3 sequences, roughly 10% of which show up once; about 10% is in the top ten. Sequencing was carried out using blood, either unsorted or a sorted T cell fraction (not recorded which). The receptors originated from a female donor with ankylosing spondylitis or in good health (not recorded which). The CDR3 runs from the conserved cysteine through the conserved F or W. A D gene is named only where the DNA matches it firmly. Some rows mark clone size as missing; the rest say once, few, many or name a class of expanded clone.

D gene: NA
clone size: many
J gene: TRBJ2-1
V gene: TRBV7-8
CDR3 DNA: TGTGCCAGCAGCTACCCCATAGGCCAGCAGTTCTTC
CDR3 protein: CASSYPIGQQFF

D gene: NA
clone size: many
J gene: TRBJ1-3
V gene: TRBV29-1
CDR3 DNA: TGCAGCGTCGGTACGAGTGGAAACACCATATATTTT
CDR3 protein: CSVGTSGNTIYF

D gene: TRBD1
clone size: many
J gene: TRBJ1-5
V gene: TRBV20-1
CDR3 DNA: TGCAGTGCGGGTTGGGGGACAGGGGCCGGCCAGCCCCAGCATTTT
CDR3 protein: CSAGWGTGAGQPQHF

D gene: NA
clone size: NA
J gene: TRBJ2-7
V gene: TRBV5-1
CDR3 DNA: TGCGCCAGCAGCTTTGAACCCGGGACACTTACCTACGAGCAGTACTTC
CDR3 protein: CASSFEPGTLTYEQYF

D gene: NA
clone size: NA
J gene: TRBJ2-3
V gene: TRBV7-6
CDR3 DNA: TGTGCCAGCAGCCGTTTGGGATCTCTAGATACGCAGTATTTT
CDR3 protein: CASSRLGSLDTQYF

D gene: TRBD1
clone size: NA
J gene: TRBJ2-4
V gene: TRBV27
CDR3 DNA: TGTGCCAGCAGTTTCGGCGGACAGGGCCCTCCGCACACAGCCAAAAACATTCAGTACTTC
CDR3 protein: CASSFGGQGPPHTAKNIQYF

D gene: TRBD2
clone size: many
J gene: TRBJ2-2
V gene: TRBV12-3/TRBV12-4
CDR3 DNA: TGTGCCAGCAGTTTATCCGCGGGGGGGATCGGGGAGCTGTTTTTT
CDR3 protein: CASSLSAGGIGELFF

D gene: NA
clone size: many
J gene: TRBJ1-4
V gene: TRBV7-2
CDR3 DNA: TGTGCCAGCAGCTTGTTGGGGGGCGGTGAAAAACTGTTTTTT
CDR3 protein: CASSLLGGGEKLFF

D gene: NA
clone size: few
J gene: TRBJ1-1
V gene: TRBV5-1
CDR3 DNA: TGCGCCAGCAGCGCCGGGCAGGGGACGAAGAACACTGAAGCTTTCTTT
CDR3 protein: CASSAGQGTKNTEAFF

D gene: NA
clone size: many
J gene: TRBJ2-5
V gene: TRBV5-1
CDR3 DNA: TGCGCCAGCAGCTTGTCAGGGGCACAAGAGACCCAGTACTTC
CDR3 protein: CASSLSGAQETQYF

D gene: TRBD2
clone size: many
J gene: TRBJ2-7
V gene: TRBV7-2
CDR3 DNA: TGTGCCAGCAGCCTCGGACTAGGTGAGATCTCCTACGAGCAGTACTTC
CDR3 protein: CASSLGLGEISYEQYF

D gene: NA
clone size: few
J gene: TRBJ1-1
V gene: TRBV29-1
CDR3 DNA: TGCAGCGCCTCGGACAGACCCATGAACACTGAAGCTTTCTTT
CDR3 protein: CSASDRPMNTEAFF

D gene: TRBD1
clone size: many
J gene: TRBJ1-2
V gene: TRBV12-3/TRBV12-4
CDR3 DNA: TGTGCCAGCACCTCACAGGGGGCTAATTACTATGGCTACACCTTC
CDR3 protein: CASTSQGANYYGYTF

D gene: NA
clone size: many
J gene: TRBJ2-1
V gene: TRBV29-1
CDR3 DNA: TGCAGCGTTGATGTGACTAACACAGGCAATGAGCAGTTCTTC
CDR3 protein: CSVDVTNTGNEQFF

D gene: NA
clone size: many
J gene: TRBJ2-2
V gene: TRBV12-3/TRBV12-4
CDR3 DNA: TGTGCCAGCAGTTTAGCGCGAAACGGGGAGCTGTTTTTT
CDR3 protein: CASSLARNGELFF

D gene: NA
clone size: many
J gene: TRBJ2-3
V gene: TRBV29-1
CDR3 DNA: TGCAGCGGGAGACATCGGCGGAATACGCAGTATTTT
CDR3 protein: CSGRHRRNTQYF

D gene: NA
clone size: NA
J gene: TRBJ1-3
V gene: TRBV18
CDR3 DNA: TGTGCCAGCTCACCCTTCTCTGGAAACACCATATATTTT
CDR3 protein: CASSPFSGNTIYF

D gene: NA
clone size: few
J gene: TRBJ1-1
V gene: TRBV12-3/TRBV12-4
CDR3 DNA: TGTGCCAGCAGTCCCAGTTCGCGGAAGGGAGGGAAGAACACTGAAGCTTTCTTT
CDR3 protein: CASSPSSRKGGKNTEAFF

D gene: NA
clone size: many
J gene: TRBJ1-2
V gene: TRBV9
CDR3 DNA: TGTGCCAGCAGCGCTAGGGGTAACTATGGCTACACCTTC
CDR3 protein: CASSARGNYGYTF

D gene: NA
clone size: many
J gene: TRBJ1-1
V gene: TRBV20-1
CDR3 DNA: TGCAGTGCTAGTAGTCCCCGAAACACTGAAGCTTTCTTT
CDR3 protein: CSASSPRNTEAFF

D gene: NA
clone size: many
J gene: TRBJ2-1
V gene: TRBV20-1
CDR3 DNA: TGCAGTGCTAGAGGACTTCTTTCGGGGAGCTCCTACAATGAGCAGTTCTTC
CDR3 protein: CSARGLLSGSSYNEQFF

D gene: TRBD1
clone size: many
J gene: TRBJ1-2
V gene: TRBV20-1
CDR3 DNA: TGCAGTGCTACGACAGGGGGCACAGGCTACACCTTC
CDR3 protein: CSATTGGTGYTF

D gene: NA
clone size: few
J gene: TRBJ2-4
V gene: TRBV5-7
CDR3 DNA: TGTGCCAGCAGCTGGAGGTCGGGCAGTCAAGCCAAAAACATTCAGTACTTC
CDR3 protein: CASSWRSGSQAKNIQYF

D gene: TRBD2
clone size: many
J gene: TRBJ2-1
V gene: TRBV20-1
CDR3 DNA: TGCAGTGCTAGACCCGGACTAGCGGGAGGGAGCTCCTACAATGAGCAGTTCTTC
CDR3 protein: CSARPGLAGGSSYNEQFF

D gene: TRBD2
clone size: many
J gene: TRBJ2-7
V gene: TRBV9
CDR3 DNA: TGTGCCAGCAGCGGAGGGACTAGTCTAGCCTACGAGCAGTACTTC
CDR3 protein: CASSGGTSLAYEQYF

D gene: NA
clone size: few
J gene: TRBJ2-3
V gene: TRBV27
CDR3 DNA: TGTGCCAGCAGCCCGGGACTTTACACAGATACGCAGTATTTT
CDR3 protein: CASSPGLYTDTQYF

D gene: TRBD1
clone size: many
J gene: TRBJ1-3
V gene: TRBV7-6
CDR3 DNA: TGTGCCAGCAGCACGGGGACAGTCCGTGCGGGAAACACCATATATTTT
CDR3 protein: CASSTGTVRAGNTIYF

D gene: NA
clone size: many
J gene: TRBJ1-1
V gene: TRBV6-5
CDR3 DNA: TGTGCCAGCAGTTTCGGGTCGATGCCCACTGAAGCTTTCTTT
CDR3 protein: CASSFGSMPTEAFF

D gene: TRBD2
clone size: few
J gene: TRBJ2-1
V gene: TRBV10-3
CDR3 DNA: TGTGCCATCAGTAAACTAGCGGGGGCCTCCTACAATGAGCAGTTCTTC
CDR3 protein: CAISKLAGASYNEQFF

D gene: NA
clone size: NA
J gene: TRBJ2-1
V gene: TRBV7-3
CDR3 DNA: TGTGCCAGCAGCCCCGGGCCCCTAGGTGAGCAGTTCTTC
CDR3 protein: CASSPGPLGEQFF

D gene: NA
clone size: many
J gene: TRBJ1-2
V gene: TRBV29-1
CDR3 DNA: TGCAGCGTTGAAGGGGTGCCATATGGCTACACCTTC
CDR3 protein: CSVEGVPYGYTF

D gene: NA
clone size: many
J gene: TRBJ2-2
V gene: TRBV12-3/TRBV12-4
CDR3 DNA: TGTGCCAGCAGTTTCCCGGGGCCCGGGGAGCTGTTTTTT
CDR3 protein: CASSFPGPGELFF

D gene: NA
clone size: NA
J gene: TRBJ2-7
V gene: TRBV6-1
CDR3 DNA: TGTGCCAGCAGCCGATATATCTCCTACGAGCAGTACTTC
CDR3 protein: CASSRYISYEQYF

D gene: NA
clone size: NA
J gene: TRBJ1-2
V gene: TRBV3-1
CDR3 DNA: TGTGCCAGCAGCCAAGATGAGGGAGGCTATGGCTACACCTTC
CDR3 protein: CASSQDEGGYGYTF

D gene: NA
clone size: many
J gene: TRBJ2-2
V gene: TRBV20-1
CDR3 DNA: TGCAGTGCTAGAGCTGGGTCGGGCCCCGGGGAGCTGTTTTTT
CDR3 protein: CSARAGSGPGELFF

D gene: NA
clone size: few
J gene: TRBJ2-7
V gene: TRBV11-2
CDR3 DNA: TGTGCCAGCAGCTACCAAAGCCCCTACGAGCAGTACTTC
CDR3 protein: CASSYQSPYEQYF

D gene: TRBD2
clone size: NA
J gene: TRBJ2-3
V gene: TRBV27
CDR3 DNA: TGTGCCAGCAGTTCCCTAGCGGGAGCTCGCACAGATACGCAGTATTTT
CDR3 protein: CASSSLAGARTDTQYF

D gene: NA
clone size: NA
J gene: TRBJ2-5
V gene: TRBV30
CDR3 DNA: TGTGCCTGGAGTGTAATCGGGAACCACCGCCAAGAGACCCAGTACTTC
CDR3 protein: CAWSVIGNHRQETQYF

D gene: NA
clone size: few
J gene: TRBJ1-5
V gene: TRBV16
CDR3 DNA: TGTGCCAGCAGCCGCACGAGAGATCAGCCCCAGCATTTT
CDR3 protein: CASSRTRDQPQHF

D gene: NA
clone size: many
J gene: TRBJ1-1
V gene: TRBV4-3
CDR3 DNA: TGCGCCAGCAGCCAAGGTTTAGAGGGAGAAGCTTTCTTT
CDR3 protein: CASSQGLEGEAFF

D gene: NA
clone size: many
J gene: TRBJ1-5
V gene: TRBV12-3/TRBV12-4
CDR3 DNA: TGTGCCAGCAGTTTTGCAGGGACCCAGCCCCAGCATTTT
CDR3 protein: CASSFAGTQPQHF

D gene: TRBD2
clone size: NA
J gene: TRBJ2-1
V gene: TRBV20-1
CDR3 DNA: TGCAGTGCTAGATTACCTAGCGGGAGGGTGAATGAGCCGTTCTTC
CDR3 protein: CSARLPSGRVNEPFF

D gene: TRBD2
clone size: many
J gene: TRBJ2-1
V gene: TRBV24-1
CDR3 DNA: TGTGCCACCAGTCTTACCCCGGGACTAGCGAGTAATGAGCAGTTCTTC
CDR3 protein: CATSLTPGLASNEQFF

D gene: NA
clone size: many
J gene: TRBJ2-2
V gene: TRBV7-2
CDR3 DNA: TGTGCCAGCAGCCCCCGTTTTAAGAACACCGGGGAGCTGTTTTTT
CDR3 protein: CASSPRFKNTGELFF

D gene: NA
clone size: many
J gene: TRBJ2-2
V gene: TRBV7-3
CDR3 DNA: TGTGCCAGCAGCTTATTCGGCAAGAACACCGGGGAGCTGTTTTTT
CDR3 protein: CASSLFGKNTGELFF

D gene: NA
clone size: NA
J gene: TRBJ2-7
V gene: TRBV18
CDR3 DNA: TGTGCCAGCTCACCAACCGGACAGAGCTACGAGCAGTACTTC
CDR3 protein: CASSPTGQSYEQYF

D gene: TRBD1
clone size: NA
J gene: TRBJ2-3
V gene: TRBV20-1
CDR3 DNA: TGCAGGGGACAGGGCTTCACAGATACGCAGTATTTT
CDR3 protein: CRGQGFTDTQYF

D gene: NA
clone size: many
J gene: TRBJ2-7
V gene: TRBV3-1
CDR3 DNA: TGTGCCAGCAGCCAAGGGCATACTCTCCCCGAGCAGTACTTC
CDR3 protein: CASSQGHTLPEQYF

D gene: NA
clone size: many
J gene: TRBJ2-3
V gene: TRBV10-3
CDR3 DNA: TGTGCCATCAGTGAAGGCGGGGCCGACACAGATACGCAGTATTTT
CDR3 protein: CAISEGGADTDTQYF

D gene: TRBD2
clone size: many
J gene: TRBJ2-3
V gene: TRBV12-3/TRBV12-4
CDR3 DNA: TGTGCCAGCAGTCCTCCTAGCGGGGGGAGCACAGATACGCAGTATTTT
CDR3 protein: CASSPPSGGSTDTQYF

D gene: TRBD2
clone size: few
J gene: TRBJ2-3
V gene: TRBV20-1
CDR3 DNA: TGCAGTGCTTTAAGAATGGCGGGAGGGAGCACAGATACGCAGTATTTT
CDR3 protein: CSALRMAGGSTDTQYF

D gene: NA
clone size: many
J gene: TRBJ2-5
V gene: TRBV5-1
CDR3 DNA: TGCGCCAGCAACATGTTGGGGGATGGAGAGACCCAGTACTTC
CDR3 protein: CASNMLGDGETQYF

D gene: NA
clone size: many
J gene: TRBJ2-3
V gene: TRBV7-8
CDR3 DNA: TGTGCCAGCAGCTATGAGCCCAGCACAGATACGCAGTATTTT
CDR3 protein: CASSYEPSTDTQYF

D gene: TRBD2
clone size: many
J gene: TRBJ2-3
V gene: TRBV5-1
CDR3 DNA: TGCGCCAGCAGCATGACGGTACGGGGGGGCTCCATGATGGGAGATACGCAGTATTTT
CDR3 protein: CASSMTVRGGSMMGDTQYF

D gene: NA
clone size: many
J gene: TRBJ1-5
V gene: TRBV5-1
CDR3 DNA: TGCGCCAGCAGCCAGGAGATGGGGCAGCCCCAGCATTTT
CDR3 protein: CASSQEMGQPQHF

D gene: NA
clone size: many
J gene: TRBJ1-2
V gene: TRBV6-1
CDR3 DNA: TGTGCCAGCAGCCCGGGGGTGGACTATGGCTACACCTTC
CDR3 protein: CASSPGVDYGYTF

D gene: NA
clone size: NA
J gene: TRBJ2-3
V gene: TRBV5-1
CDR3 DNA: TGCGCCAGCAGCTTGGAGGCCTATGATACGCAGTATTTT
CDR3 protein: CASSLEAYDTQYF

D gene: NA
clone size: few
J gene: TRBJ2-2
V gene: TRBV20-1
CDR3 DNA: TGCAGTGCTAGAGGGGAGAACACCGGGGAGCTGTTTTTT
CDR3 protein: CSARGENTGELFF

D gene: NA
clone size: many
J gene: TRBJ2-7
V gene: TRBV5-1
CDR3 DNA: TGCGCCAGCAGCTTTATCTCGTCCTACGAGCAGTACTTC
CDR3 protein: CASSFISSYEQYF